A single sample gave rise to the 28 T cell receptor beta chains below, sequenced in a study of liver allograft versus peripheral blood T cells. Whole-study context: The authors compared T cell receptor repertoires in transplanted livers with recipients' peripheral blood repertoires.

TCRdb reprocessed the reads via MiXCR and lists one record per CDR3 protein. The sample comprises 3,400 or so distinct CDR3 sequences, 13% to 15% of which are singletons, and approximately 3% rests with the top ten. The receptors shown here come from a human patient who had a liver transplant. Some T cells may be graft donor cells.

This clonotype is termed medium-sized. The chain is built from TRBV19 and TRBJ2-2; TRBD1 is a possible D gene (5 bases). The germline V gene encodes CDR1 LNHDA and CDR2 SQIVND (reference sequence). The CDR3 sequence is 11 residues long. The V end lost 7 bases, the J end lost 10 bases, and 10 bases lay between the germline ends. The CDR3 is CASIKDKELFF. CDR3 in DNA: TGTGCCAGTATTAAGGACAAGGAGCTGTTTTTT.

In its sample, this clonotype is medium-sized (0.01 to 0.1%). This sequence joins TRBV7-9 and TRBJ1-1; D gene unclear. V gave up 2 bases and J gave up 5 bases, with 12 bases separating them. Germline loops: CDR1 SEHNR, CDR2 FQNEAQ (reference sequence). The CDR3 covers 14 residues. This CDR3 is CASSLPVGSTEAFF. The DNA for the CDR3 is TGTGCCAGCAGCTTACCCGTGGGCTCGACTGAAGCTTTCTTT.

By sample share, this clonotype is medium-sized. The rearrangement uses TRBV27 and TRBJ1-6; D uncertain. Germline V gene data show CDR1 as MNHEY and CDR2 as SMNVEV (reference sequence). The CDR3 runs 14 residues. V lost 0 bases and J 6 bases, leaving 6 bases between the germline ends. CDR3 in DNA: TGTGCCAGCAGTTTATCAGGTGGTAATTCACCCCTCCACTTT. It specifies CASSLSGGNSPLHF.

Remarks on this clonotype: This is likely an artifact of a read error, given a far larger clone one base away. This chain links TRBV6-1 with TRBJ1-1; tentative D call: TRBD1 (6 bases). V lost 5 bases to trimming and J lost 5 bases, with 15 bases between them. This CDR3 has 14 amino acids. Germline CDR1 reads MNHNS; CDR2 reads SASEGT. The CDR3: CASSSGYQGTEAFF. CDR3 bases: TGTGCCAGCAGTTCCGGTTACCAGGGGACTGAAGCTTTCTTT.

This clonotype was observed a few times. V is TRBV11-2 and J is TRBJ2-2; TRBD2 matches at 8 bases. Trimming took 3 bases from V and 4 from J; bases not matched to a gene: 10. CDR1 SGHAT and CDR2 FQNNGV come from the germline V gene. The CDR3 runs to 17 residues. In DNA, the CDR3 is TGTGCCAGCAGCTTTTCGACGGGAGGGCCAGGCACCGGGGAGCTGTTTTTT. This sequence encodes CASSFSTGGPGTGELFF.

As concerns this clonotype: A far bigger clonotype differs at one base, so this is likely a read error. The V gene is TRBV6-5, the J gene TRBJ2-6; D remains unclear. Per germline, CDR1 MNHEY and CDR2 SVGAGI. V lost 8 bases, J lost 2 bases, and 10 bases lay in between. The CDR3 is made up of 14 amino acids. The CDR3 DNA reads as TGTGCCAGCCGTGAAGAGACTGGGGCCAACGTCCTGACTTTC. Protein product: CASREETGANVLTF.

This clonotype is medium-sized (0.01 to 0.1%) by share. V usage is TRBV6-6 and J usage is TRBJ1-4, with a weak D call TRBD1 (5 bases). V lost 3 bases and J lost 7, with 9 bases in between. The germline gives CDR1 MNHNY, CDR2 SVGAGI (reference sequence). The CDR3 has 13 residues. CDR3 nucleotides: TGTGCCAGCAGTTATTCAGGGTTTGAAAAACTGTTTTTT. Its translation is CASSYSGFEKLFF.

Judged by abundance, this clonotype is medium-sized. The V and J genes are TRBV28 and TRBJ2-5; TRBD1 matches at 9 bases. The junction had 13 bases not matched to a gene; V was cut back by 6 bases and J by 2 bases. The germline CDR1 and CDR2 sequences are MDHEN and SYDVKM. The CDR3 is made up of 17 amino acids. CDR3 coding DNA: TGTGCCAGCAGCTGGTCCGGGACAGGGTTTCTTCAAGAGACCCAGTACTTC. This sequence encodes CASSWSGTGFLQETQYF.

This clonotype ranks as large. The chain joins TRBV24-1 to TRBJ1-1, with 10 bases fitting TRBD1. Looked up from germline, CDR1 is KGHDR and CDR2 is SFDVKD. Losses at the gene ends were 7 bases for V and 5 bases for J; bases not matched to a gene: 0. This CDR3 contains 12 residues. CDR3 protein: CATRGQGTEAFF. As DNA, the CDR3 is TGTGCCACCAGGGGACAGGGGACTGAAGCTTTCTTT.

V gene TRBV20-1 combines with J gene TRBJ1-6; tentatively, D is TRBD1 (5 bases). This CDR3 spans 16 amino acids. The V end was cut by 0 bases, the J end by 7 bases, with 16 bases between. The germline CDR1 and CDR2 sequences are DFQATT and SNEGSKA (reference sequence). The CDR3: CSARDPVGAGNSPLHF. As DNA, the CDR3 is TGCAGTGCTAGAGATCCTGTAGGGGCAGGGAATTCACCCCTCCACTTT.

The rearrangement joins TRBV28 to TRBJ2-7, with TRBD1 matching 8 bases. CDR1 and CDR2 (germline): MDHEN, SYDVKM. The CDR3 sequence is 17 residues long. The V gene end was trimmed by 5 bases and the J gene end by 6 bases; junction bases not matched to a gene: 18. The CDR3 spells CASSLIPHQGAICEQYF. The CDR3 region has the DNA TGTGCCAGCAGTCTGATTCCCCACCAGGGGGCTATATGCGAGCAGTACTTC.

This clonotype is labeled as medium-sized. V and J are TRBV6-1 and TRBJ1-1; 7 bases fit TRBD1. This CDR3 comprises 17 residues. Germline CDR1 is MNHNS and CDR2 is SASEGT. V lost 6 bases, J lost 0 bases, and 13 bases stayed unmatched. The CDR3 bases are TGTGCCAGCAGCCATTTCCCGGGACAGATAATGAACACTGAAGCTTTCTTT. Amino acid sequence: CASSHFPGQIMNTEAFF.

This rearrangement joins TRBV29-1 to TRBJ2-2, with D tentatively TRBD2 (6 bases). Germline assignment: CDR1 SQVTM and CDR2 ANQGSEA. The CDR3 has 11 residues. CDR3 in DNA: TGCGTTGGAGGGCTTACCGGGGAGCTGTTTTTT. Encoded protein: CVGGLTGELFF.

The CDR3 DNA reads as TGTGCCAGCAGCCAAGTTCGGGGGGGCGAGCAGTACTTC. Amino acid sequence: CASSQVRGGEQYF. The gene calls are TRBV14 and TRBJ2-7, with 8 bases aligning to TRBD2. Looked up from germline, CDR1 is SGHDN and CDR2 is FVKESK. V dropped 1 base and J dropped 6; count of bases not matched to a gene: 2. This CDR3 is 13 amino acids long. The complete variable domain, with remaining parts taken from reference TRBV14 and TRBJ2-7, reads EAGVTQFPSHSVIEKGQTVTLRCDPISGHDNLYWYRRVMGKEIKFLLHFVKESKQDESGMPNNRFLAERTGGTYSTLKVQPAELEDSGVYFCASSQVRGGEQYFGPGTRLTVT.

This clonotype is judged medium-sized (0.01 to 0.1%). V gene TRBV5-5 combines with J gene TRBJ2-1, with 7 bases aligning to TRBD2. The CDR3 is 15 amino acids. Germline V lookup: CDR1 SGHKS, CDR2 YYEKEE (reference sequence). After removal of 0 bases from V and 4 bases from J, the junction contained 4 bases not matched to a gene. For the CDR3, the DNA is TGTGCCAGCAGCTTGGCTGGGGAGGGTTACAATGAGCAGTTCTTC. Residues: CASSLAGEGYNEQFF.

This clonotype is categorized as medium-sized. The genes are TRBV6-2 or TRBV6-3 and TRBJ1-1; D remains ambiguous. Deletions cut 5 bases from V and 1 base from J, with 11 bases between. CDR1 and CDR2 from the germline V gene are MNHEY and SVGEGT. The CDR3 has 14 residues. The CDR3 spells CASSTRTENTEAFF. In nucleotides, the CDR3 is TGTGCCAGCAGTACCAGAACCGAGAACACTGAAGCTTTCTTT.

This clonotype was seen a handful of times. This CDR3 is CSARGSTSGRGETQYF. The CDR3 region has the DNA TGCAGTGCTAGAGGATCCACTAGCGGGAGGGGAGAGACCCAGTACTTC. The rearrangement joins TRBV20-1 to TRBJ2-5; 13 bases agree with TRBD2. CDR3 length: 16 residues. From germline, CDR1 is DFQATT and CDR2 SNEGSKA (reference sequence). The V segment lost 1 base and the J segment 4 bases; nucleotides outside the gene matches: 6.

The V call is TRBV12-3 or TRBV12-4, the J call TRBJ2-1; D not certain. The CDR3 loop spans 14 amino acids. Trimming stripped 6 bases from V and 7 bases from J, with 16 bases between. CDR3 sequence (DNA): TGTGCCAGCAGACCTACCGGGCTCGGGAATGAGCAGTTCTTC. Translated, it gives CASRPTGLGNEQFF.

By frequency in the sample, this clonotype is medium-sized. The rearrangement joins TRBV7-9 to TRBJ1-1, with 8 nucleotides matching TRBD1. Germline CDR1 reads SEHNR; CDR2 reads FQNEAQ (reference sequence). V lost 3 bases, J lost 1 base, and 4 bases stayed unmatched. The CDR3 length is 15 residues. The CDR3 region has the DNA TGTGCCAGCAGCTTGACAGGGGATGCGAACACTGAAGCTTTCTTT. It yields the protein CASSLTGDANTEAFF.

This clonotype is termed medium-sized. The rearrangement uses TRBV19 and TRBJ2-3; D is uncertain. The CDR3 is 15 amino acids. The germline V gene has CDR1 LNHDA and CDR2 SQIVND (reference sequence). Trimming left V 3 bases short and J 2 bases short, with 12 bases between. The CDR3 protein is CASSIQGQVTDTQYF. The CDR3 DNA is TGTGCCAGTAGTATTCAAGGGCAGGTCACAGATACGCAGTATTTT.

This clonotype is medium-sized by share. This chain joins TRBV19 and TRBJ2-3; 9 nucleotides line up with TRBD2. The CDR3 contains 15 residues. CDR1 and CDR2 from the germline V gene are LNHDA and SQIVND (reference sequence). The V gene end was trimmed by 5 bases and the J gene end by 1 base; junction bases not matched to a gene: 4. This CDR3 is CASSSLAGRTDTQYF. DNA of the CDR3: TGTGCCAGTAGTTCCCTAGCGGGGCGCACAGATACGCAGTATTTT.

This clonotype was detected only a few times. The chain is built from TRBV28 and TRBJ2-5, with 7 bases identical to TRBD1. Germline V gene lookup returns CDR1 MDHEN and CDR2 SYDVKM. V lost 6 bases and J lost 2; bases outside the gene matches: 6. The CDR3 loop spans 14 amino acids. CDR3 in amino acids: CASRKGTVQETQYF. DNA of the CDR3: TGTGCCAGCAGAAAAGGGACAGTACAAGAGACCCAGTACTTC.

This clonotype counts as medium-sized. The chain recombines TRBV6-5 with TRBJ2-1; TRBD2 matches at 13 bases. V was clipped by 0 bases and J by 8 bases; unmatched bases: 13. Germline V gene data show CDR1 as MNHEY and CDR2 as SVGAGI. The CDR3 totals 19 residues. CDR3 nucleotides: TGTGCCAGCAGTTACTCGGGAATACGACTAGCGGGAGGCCGGGATGAGCAGTTCTTC. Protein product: CASSYSGIRLAGGRDEQFF.

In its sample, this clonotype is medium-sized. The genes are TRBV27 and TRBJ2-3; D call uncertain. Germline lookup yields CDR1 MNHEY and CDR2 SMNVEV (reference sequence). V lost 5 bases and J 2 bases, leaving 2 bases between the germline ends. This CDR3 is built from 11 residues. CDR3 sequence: CASSHTDTQYF. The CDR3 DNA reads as TGTGCCAGCAGTCACACAGATACGCAGTATTTT.

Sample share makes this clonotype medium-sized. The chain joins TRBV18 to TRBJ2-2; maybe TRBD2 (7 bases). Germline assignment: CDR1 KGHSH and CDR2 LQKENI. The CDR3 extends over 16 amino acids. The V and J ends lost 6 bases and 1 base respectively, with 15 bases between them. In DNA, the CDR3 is TGTGCCAGCTCTCCCACGGGGGGACAGAACACCGGGGAGCTGTTTTTT. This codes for CASSPTGGQNTGELFF.

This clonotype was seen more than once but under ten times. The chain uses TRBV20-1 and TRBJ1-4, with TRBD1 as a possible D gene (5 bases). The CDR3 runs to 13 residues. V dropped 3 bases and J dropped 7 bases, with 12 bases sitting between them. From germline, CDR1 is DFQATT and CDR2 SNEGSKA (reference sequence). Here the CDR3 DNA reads TGCAGTGCTAGCTCGGGGGGTGGTGAAAAACTGTTTTTT. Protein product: CSASSGGGEKLFF.

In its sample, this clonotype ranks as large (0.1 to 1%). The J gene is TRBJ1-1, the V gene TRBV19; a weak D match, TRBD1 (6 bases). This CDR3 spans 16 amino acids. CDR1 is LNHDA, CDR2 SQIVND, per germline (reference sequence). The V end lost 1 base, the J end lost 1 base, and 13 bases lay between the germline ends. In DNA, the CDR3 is TGTGCCAGTAGTATAGGGCGGGGGCCTGCGAACACTGAAGCTTTCTTT. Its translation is CASSIGRGPANTEAFF.

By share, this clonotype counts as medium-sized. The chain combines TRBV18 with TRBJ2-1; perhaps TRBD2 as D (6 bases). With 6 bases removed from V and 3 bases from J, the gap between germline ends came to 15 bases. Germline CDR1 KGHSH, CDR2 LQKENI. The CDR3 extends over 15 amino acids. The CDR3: CASSAGSGGYNEQFF. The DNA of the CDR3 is TGTGCCAGCTCCGCGGGGTCGGGTGGCTACAATGAGCAGTTCTTC.